Listed here are 14 T cell receptor beta chains from one sample, sequenced in a study of blood T cell repertoires in COVID-19. Profiled with immunoSEQ multiplex PCR; TCRdb holds only in-frame clones, not every one. Of roughly 250,000 clones in the sample, approximately 80% were seen once. Sample: peripheral blood. These receptor sequences come from a woman aged 60-75 years with active or convalescent COVID-19.

The chain combines TRBV5-1 with TRBJ2-7; 9 bases line up with TRBD1. Germline loops: CDR1 SGHRS, CDR2 YFSETQ. The CDR3 spans 14 residues. The V segment lost 3 bases and the J segment 7 bases; nucleotides outside the gene matches: 8. The CDR3: CASSWTGAGGEQYF. CDR3 DNA: TGCGCCAGCAGCTGGACAGGGGCTGGAGGGGAGCAGTACTTC.

The rearrangement joins TRBV5-5 to TRBJ1-6; possible D gene TRBD1, 6 bases. Germline values: CDR1 SGHKS, CDR2 YYEKEE (reference sequence). The CDR3 contains 17 residues. Trimming pared 4 bases from V and 1 base from J, leaving 15 bases between. CDR3: CASSPLGARSYNSPLHF. For the CDR3, the DNA is TGTGCCAGCAGCCCGCTGGGGGCGAGGTCCTATAATTCACCCCTCCACTTT.

This clone was observed once. This chain connects TRBV30 to TRBJ1-2; 7 bases map to TRBD1. The trim removed 5 bases at V and 8 bases at J, leaving 11 bases unmatched. CDR3 length equals 13 residues. The V gene's germline CDR1 is GTSNPN and CDR2 SVGIG (reference sequence). The CDR3 DNA follows: TGTGCCTGGGCTGAAGACAGGGTTTTAGGCTACACCTTC. Encoded protein: CAWAEDRVLGYTF.

Points on this clone: The CDR3 end shows no conserved phenylalanine or tryptophan, and so a read error is likely. No DNA is shown, since the ends of the CDR3 on it are uncertain; the CDR3 is the one TCRdb lists. The chain joins TRBV9 to TRBJ2-3; the D segment call TRBD2 is taken from the table without a DNA check. CDR1 is SGDLS, CDR2 YYNGEE, per germline. The CDR3 adds up to 14 amino acids, both ends counted. CDR3: CASSHRLAGGPQAY.

The rearrangement uses TRBV4-2 and TRBJ2-5; D unclear. This CDR3 region has 13 residues. Germline values: CDR1 LGHNA, CDR2 YNFKEQ. The germline V and J ends were trimmed by 0 bases and 2 bases, with 4 bases remaining between them. In nucleotides, the CDR3 is TGTGCCAGCAGCCAAGAGACACAAGAGACCCAGTACTTC. Protein product: CASSQETQETQYF.

This clone has just one count. The J gene is TRBJ2-1, the V gene TRBV2; 8 bases are a match to TRBD2. The CDR3 sequence is 14 residues long. J gave up 10 bases and V 0 bases, and 5 bases lay outside the gene matches. The germline CDR1 and CDR2 sequences are SNHLY and FYNNEI. CDR3 DNA: TGTGCCAGCAGTGAAGCGCGGGGGGCCCACGAGCAGTTCTTC. Its protein product is CASSEARGAHEQFF.

The chain employs TRBV19 and TRBJ2-3, with D maybe TRBD1 (6 bases). This CDR3 contains 15 residues. The ends were cut back, 4 bases at V and 2 bases at J, with 13 bases in the middle. Germline loops: CDR1 LNHDA, CDR2 SQIVND (reference sequence). The CDR3: CASSNTGLPTDTQYF. The CDR3 region has the DNA TGTGCCAGTAGTAATACAGGGTTACCCACAGATACGCAGTATTTT.

The rearrangement uses TRBV12-3 or TRBV12-4 and TRBJ2-5, with D unresolved. The germline V and J ends were trimmed by 1 base and 4 bases, with 7 bases remaining between them. CDR3 size: 13 residues. The CDR3 DNA follows: TGTGCCAGCAGTTTAGGAGACACAGAGACCCAGTACTTC. Translation: CASSLGDTETQYF.

This clone was counted ten times or more. The chain joins TRBV7-2 to TRBJ2-4, with no clear D. From germline, CDR1 is SGHTA and CDR2 FQGNSA. V lost 1 base and J 9 bases, leaving 10 bases between the germline ends. This CDR3 spans 13 amino acids. This chain's CDR3 is CASSLGIDGIQYF. As DNA, the CDR3 is TGTGCCAGCAGCTTAGGCATAGATGGCATTCAGTACTTC.

The chain couples TRBV9 to TRBJ2-5; the match to TRBD1 covers 10 bases. The CDR3 has 15 amino acids. Looked up from germline, CDR1 is SGDLS and CDR2 is YYNGEE. After removal of 6 bases from V and 1 base from J, the junction contained 6 bases not matched to a gene. The CDR3 bases are TGTGCCAGCAACGGACAGGGGGACCCCCAAGAGACCCAGTACTTC. Amino acids: CASNGQGDPQETQYF. Full variable domain (remainder filled in from reference TRBV9 and TRBJ2-5): DSGVTQTPKHLITATGQRVTLRCSPRSGDLSVYWYQQSLDQGLQFLIQYYNGEERAKGNILERFSAQQFPDLHSELNLSSLELGDSALYFCASNGQGDPQETQYFGPGTRLLVL.

This rearrangement joins TRBV5-6 to TRBJ2-7; D is unresolved. Trimming shortened V by 0 bases and J by 7 bases, and 11 bases separated the two germline ends. CDR1 is SGHDT and CDR2 is YYEEEE in the germline V gene. The CDR3 runs to 13 residues. CDR3 region: CASSLDYYGEQYF. The CDR3 nucleotides read TGTGCCAGCAGCTTGGACTATTACGGAGAGCAGTACTTC.

The J gene is TRBJ2-1, the V gene TRBV11-1; 9 bases agree with TRBD2. After removal of 3 bases from V and 9 bases from J, the junction contained 6 bases not matched to a gene. CDR3 length: 14 residues. From germline, CDR1 is SGHAT and CDR2 FQDESV (reference sequence). The CDR3 DNA reads as TGTGCCAGCAGCTTTGGCGGGGGGGCCGCTGAGCAGTTCTTC. Its protein product is CASSFGGGAAEQFF.

The chain recombines TRBV4-3 with TRBJ1-5; the match to TRBD1 covers 7 bases. J was trimmed by 3 bases and V by 5 bases; bases with no gene match: 7. Germline V lookup: CDR1 LGHNA, CDR2 YSLEER. The CDR3 is 15 amino acids. The CDR3 spells CASSTDRAFNQPQHF. The CDR3 DNA is TGCGCCAGCAGCACTGACAGGGCGTTCAATCAGCCCCAGCATTTT.

This clone was counted a single time. The chain combines TRBV9 with TRBJ2-5; 8 bases agree with TRBD2. After removal of 6 bases from V and 2 bases from J, the junction contained 6 bases not matched to a gene. There are 14 residues in the CDR3. Germline assignment: CDR1 SGDLS and CDR2 YYNGEE. The CDR3 sequence is CASNLGGVQETQYF. The DNA for the CDR3 is TGTGCCAGCAATCTCGGGGGGGTTCAAGAGACCCAGTACTTC.